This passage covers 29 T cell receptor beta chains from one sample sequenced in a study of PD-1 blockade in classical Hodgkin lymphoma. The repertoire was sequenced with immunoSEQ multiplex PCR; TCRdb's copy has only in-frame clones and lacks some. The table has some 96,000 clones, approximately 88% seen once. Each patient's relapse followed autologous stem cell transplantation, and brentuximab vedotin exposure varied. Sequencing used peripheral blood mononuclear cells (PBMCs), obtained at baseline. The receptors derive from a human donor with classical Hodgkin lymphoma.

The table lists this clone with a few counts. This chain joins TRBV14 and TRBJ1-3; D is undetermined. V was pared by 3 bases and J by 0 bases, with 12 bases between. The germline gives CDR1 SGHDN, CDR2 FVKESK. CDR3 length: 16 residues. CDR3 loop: CASSHTSAFSGNTIYF. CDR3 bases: TGTGCCAGCAGCCACACGTCCGCCTTCTCTGGAAACACCATATATTTT. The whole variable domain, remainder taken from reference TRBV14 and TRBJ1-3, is EAGVTQFPSHSVIEKGQTVTLRCDPISGHDNLYWYRRVMGKEIKFLLHFVKESKQDESGMPNNRFLAERTGGTYSTLKVQPAELEDSGVYFCASSHTSAFSGNTIYFGEGSWLTVV.

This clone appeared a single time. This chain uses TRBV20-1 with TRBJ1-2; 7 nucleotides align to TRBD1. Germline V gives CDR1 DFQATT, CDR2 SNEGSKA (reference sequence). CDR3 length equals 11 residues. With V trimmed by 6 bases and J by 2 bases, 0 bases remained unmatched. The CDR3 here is CSAGQNYGYTF. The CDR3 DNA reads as TGCAGTGCGGGACAGAACTATGGCTACACCTTC.

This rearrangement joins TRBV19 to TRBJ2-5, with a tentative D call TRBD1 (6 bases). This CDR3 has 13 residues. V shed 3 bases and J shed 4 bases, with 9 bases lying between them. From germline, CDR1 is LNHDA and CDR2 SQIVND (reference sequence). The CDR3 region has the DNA TGTGCCAGTAGTATTTTAGGGGGAGAGACCCAGTACTTC. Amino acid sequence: CASSILGGETQYF.

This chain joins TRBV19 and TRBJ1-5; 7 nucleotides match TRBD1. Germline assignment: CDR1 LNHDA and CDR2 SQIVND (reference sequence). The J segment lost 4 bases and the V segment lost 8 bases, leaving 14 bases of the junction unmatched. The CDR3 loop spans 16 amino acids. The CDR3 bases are TGTGCCAGTGCCGTGGCCCGACAGGGCTCAAATCAGCCCCAGCATTTT. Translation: CASAVARQGSNQPQHF.

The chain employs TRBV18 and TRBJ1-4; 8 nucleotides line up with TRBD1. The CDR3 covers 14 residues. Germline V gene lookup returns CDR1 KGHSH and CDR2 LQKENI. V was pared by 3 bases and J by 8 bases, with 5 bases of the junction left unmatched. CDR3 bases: TGTGCCAGCTCACCGGACAGGGCACGAGAAAAACTGTTTTTT. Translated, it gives CASSPDRAREKLFF.

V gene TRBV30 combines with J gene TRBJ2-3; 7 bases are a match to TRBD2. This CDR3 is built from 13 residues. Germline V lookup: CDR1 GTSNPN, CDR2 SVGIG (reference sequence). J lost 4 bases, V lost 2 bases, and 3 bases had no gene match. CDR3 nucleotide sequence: TGTGCCTGGAGTCGCCTAGCGGCAGATACGCAGTATTTT. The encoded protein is CAWSRLAADTQYF. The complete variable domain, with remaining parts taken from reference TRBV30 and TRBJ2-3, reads SQTIHQWPATLVQPVGSPLSLECTVEGTSNPNLYWYRQAAGRGLQLLFYSVGIGQISSEVPQNLSASRPQDRQFILSSKKLLLSDSGFYLCAWSRLAADTQYFGPGTRLTVL.

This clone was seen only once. CDR3 region: CASSLAGINYEQYF. The CDR3 bases are TGTGCCAGCAGCTTGGCCGGGATAAATTACGAGCAGTACTTC. The rearrangement uses TRBV5-4 and TRBJ2-7; D is possibly TRBD2 (5 bases). V dropped 0 bases and J dropped 4 bases, with 11 bases sitting between them. This CDR3 is built from 14 residues. The germline CDR1 and CDR2 sequences are SGHNT and YYREEE (reference sequence). Complete variable domain (other parts from reference TRBV5-4 and TRBJ2-7): ETGVTQSPTHLIKTRGQQVTLRCSSQSGHNTVSWYQQALGQGPQFIFQYYREEENGRGNFPPRFSGLQFPNYSSELNVNALELDDSALYLCASSLAGINYEQYFGPGTRLTVT.

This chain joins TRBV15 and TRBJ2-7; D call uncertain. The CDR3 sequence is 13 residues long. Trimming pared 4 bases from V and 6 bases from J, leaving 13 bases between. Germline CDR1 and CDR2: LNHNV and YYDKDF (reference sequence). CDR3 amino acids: CATSILPAGEQYF. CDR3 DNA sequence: TGTGCCACCAGCATACTCCCGGCAGGCGAGCAGTACTTC.

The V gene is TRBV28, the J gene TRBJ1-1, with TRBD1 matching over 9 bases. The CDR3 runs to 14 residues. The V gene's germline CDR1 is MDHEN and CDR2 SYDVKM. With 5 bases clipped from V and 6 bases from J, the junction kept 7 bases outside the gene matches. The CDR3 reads CASSPSRDRAEAFF. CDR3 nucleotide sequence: TGTGCCAGCAGTCCAAGCCGGGACAGGGCTGAAGCTTTCTTT.

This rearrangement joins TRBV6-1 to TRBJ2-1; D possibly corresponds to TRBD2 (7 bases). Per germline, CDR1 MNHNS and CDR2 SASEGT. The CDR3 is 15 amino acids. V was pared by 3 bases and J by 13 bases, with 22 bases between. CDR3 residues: CASSDRGGPSFFQFF. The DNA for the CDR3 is TGTGCCAGCAGTGATAGGGGGGGACCTAGCTTCTTCCAGTTCTTC.

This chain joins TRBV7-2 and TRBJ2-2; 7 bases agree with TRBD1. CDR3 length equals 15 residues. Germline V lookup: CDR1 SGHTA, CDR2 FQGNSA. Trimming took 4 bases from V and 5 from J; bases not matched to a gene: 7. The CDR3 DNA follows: TGTGCCAGCAGCTCCGGACAGGCTGGTACCGGGGAGCTGTTTTTT. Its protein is CASSSGQAGTGELFF.

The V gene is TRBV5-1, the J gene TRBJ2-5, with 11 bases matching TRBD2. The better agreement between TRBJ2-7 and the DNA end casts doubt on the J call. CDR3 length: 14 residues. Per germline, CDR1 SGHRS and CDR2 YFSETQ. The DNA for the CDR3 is TGCGCCAGCAGCTCCACTAGCGGGAGTGACGAGCAGTACTTC. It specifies CASSSTSGSDEQYF.

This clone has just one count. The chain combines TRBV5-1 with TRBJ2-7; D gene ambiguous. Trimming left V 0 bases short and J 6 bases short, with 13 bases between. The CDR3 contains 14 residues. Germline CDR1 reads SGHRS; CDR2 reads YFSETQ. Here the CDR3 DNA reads TGCGCCAGCAGCTTGGTTGGCAGCCTTGGCGAGCAGTACTTC. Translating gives CASSLVGSLGEQYF.

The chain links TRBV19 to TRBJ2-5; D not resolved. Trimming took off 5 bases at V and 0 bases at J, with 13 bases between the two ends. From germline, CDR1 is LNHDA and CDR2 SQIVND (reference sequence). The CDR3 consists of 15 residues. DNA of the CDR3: TGTGCCAGTAGTCCCAGTCAGACGTACCAAGAGACCCAGTACTTC. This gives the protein CASSPSQTYQETQYF.

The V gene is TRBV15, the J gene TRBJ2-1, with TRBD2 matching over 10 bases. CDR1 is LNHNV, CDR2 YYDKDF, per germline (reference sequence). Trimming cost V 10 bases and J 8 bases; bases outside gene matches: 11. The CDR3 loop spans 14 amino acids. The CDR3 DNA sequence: TGTGCCAGCCAAAGCGGGAGGGCCGTGGATGAGCAGTTCTTC. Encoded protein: CASQSGRAVDEQFF.

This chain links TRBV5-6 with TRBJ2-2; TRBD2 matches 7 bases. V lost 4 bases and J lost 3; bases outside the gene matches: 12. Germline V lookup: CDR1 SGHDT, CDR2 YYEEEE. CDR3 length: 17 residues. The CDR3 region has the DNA TGTGCCAGCAGCGCATCACTAGCGAAGGGGTACACCGGGGAGCTGTTTTTT. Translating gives CASSASLAKGYTGELFF.

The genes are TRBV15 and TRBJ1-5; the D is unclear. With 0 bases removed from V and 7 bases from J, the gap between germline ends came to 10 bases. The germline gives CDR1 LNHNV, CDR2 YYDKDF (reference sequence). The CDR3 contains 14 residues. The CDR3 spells CATSREDKFQPQHF. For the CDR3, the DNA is TGTGCCACCAGCAGAGAGGATAAGTTCCAGCCCCAGCATTTT.

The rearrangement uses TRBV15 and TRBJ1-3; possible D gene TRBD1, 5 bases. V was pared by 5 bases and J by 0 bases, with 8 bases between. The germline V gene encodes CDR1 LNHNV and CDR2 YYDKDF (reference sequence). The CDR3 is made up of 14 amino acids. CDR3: CATSRRASGNTIYF. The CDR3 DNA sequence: TGTGCCACCAGCCGCAGGGCCTCTGGAAACACCATATATTTT.

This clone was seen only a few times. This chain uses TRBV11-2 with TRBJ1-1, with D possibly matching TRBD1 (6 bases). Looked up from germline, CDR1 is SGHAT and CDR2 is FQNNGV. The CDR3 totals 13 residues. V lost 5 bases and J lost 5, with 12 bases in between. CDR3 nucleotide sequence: TGTGCCAGCAGCCGCGGACAGCTAACTGAAGCTTTCTTT. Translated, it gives CASSRGQLTEAFF.

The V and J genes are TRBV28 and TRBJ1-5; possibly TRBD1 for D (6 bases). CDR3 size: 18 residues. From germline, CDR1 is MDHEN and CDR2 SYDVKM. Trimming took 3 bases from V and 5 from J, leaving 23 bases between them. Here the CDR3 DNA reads TGTGCCAGCAGTTTGCCTAGACCCGGACAGCCCAGAGATCAGCCCCAGCATTTT. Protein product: CASSLPRPGQPRDQPQHF.

The CDR3 sequence is CASSQGLAYYEQYF. The CDR3 bases are TGTGCCAGCAGCCAGGGACTAGCTTACTACGAGCAGTACTTC. The chain recombines TRBV5-8 with TRBJ2-7, with 9 bases fitting TRBD2. Germline V lookup: CDR1 SGHTS, CDR2 YDEGEE. Trimming at V came to 4 bases and at J to 3 bases, leaving 5 bases not matched to a gene. This CDR3 has 14 amino acids.

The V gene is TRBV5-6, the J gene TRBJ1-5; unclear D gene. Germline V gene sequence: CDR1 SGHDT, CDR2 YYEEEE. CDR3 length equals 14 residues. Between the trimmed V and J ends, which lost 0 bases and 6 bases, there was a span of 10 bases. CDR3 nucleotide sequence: TGTGCCAGCAGCTTGGGGAGGAGAGGTCAGCCCCAGCATTTT. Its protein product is CASSLGRRGQPQHF.

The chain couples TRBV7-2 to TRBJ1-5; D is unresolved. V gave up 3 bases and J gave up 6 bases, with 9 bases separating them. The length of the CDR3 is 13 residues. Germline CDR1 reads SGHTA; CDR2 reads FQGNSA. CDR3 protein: CASSFQVAQPQHF. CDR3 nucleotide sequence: TGTGCCAGCAGCTTTCAGGTCGCTCAGCCCCAGCATTTT.

The CDR3 sequence: CASSPTSGNEQYF. CDR3 nucleotides: TGTGCCAGCAGCCCTACTTCTGGGAACGAGCAGTACTTC. The chain joins TRBV7-2 to TRBJ2-7; D uncertain. With 5 bases removed from V and 5 bases from J, the gap between germline ends came to 13 bases. In germline, CDR1 is SGHTA, CDR2 FQGNSA. The CDR3 is 13 amino acids.

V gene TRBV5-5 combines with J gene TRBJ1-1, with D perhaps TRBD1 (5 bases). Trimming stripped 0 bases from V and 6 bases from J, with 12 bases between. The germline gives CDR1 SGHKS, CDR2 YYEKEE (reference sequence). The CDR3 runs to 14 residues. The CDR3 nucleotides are TGTGCCAGCAGCTTGGAAGGGGCACGGGCTGAAGCTTTCTTT. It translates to CASSLEGARAEAFF. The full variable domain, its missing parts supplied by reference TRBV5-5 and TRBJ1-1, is DAGVTQSPTHLIKTRGQQVTLRCSPISGHKSVSWYQQVLGQGPQFIFQYYEKEERGRGNFPDRFSARQFPNYSSELNVNALLLGDSALYLCASSLEGARAEAFFGQGTRLTVV.

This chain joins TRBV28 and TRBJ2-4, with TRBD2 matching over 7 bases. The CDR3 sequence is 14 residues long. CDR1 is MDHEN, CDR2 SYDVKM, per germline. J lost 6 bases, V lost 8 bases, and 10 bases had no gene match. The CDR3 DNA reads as TGTGCCAGCTTCCCGGGACTAACCAGAAACATTCAGTACTTC. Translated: CASFPGLTRNIQYF.

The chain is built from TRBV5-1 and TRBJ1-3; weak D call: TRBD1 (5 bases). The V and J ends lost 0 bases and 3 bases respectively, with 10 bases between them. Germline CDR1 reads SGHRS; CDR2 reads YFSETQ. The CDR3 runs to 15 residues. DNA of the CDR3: TGCGCCAGCAGCTTGGAGGCAGGGAATGGAAACACCATATATTTT. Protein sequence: CASSLEAGNGNTIYF.

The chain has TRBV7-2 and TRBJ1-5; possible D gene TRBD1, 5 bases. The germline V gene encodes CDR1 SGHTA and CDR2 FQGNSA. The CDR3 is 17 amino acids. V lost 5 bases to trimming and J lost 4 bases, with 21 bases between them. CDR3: CASSEYGTPLGNQPQHF. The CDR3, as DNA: TGTGCCAGCAGCGAATACGGGACCCCACTTGGAAATCAGCCCCAGCATTTT.

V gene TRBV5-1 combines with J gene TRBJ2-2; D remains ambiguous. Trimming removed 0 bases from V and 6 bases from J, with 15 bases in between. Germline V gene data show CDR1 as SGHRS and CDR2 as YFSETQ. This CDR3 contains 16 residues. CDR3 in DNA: TGCGCCAGCAGCTTGGCCAGGTTGGGAATGTCCGGGGAGCTGTTTTTT. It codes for CASSLARLGMSGELFF.